These T cell receptor beta chains were read from a single sample in a study of T cells in Graves' hyperthyroidism and ophthalmopathy. TCRdb re-analysed the multiplex PCR reads in MiXCR, keeping a single row per CDR3 protein. The sample has some 510,000 distinct CDR3 sequences; less than 25% are singletons. Sequencing used blood. The receptors were gathered from a man younger than 35 with Graves' hyperthyroidism. Both conserved end residues are part of each CDR3. A D gene is named only where the DNA matches it firmly. A clone size is listed for some rows: how often the clone was seen (once, few, many), or a class if it is expanded.

CDR3 DNA: TGTGCCAGCAGTGGAAACCGGGACAGCAGCTCCTACGAGCAGTACTTC; CDR3 protein: CASSGNRDSSSYEQYF; D gene: TRBD1; clone size: NA; J gene: TRBJ2-7; V gene: TRBV28
CDR3 DNA: TGCAGTGCCGCAGGGGTAGCCAAAAACATTCAGTACTTC; CDR3 protein: CSAAGVAKNIQYF; D gene: NA; clone size: NA; J gene: TRBJ2-4; V gene: TRBV20-1
CDR3 DNA: TGTGCCAGCAGCTTAACCTCCGGGACAGGGTATAATTCACCCCTCCACTTT; CDR3 protein: CASSLTSGTGYNSPLHF; D gene: TRBD1; clone size: many; J gene: TRBJ1-6; V gene: TRBV7-2
CDR3 DNA: TGTGCCAGCAGTTTATCGGCAGGGACTTCCACTGAAGCTTTCTTT; CDR3 protein: CASSLSAGTSTEAFF; D gene: NA; clone size: many; J gene: TRBJ1-1; V gene: TRBV27
CDR3 DNA: TGTGCCAGCAGTGAACGGACAGGGGAGGGCACTGAAGCTTTCTTT; CDR3 protein: CASSERTGEGTEAFF; D gene: TRBD1; clone size: NA; J gene: TRBJ1-1; V gene: TRBV6-1
CDR3 DNA: TGCAGCGCCACAACCGAACAGGGAAGGGAGCAGTACTTC; CDR3 protein: CSATTEQGREQYF; D gene: NA; clone size: many; J gene: TRBJ2-7; V gene: TRBV29-1
CDR3 DNA: TGTGCCAGTAGTACCTCTCGGACAGTCTCTGGAAACACCATATATTTT; CDR3 protein: CASSTSRTVSGNTIYF; D gene: NA; clone size: NA; J gene: TRBJ1-3; V gene: TRBV19
CDR3 DNA: TGTGCCAGCAGCGTAGGTCCAGACGGTAAAAATCAGCCCCAGCATTTT; CDR3 protein: CASSVGPDGKNQPQHF; D gene: NA; clone size: NA; J gene: TRBJ1-5; V gene: TRBV9
CDR3 DNA: TGCGCCAGCAGGACTAGCGGGTACCAAGAGACCCAGTACTTC; CDR3 protein: CASRTSGYQETQYF; D gene: TRBD2; clone size: NA; J gene: TRBJ2-5; V gene: TRBV5-1
CDR3 DNA: TGTGCCAGCAGGCCCTCGGCTGGGAACACCGGGGAGCTGTTTTTT; CDR3 protein: CASRPSAGNTGELFF; D gene: NA; clone size: many; J gene: TRBJ2-2; V gene: TRBV6-1
CDR3 DNA: TGTGCCAGCAGCGGGCCGGGACCGACGATGAACACTGAAGCTTTCTTT; CDR3 protein: CASSGPGPTMNTEAFF; D gene: NA; clone size: many; J gene: TRBJ1-1; V gene: TRBV13
CDR3 DNA: TGTGCCAGCAGCTTGGGACCGGTTTACGAGCAGTACTTC; CDR3 protein: CASSLGPVYEQYF; D gene: NA; clone size: many; J gene: TRBJ2-7; V gene: TRBV7-8
CDR3 DNA: TGTGCCAGCAGTTCAGCCAGGAGATACACTGAAGCTTTCTTT; CDR3 protein: CASSSARRYTEAFF; D gene: NA; clone size: many; J gene: TRBJ1-1; V gene: TRBV28
CDR3 DNA: TGTGCCAGCAGACCCGGGACAGGCACTGAAGCTTTCTTT; CDR3 protein: CASRPGTGTEAFF; D gene: TRBD1; clone size: many; J gene: TRBJ1-1; V gene: TRBV6-1
CDR3 DNA: TGTGCCAGCAGCCCTGAGGGACAGGGCATCGGAAACACCATATATTTT; CDR3 protein: CASSPEGQGIGNTIYF; D gene: TRBD1; clone size: NA; J gene: TRBJ1-3; V gene: TRBV28
CDR3 DNA: TGTGCCAGCACAGGGACACTAGGAGAGACCCAGTACTTC; CDR3 protein: CASTGTLGETQYF; D gene: NA; clone size: many; J gene: TRBJ2-5; V gene: TRBV2
CDR3 DNA: TGTGCCAGCAGTCAGGGAGGAGGGGCATCCGAAGCTTTCTTT; CDR3 protein: CASSQGGGASEAFF; D gene: NA; clone size: once; J gene: TRBJ1-1; V gene: TRBV6-2/TRBV6-3
CDR3 DNA: TGTGCCAGCAGAGCTAGCGGGGGGGTCGCAAACATTCAGTACTTC; CDR3 protein: CASRASGGVANIQYF; D gene: TRBD2; clone size: few; J gene: TRBJ2-4; V gene: TRBV12-3/TRBV12-4
CDR3 DNA: TGTGCCAGCAGTGAGACAGTCAACTATGGCTACACCTTC; CDR3 protein: CASSETVNYGYTF; D gene: NA; clone size: many; J gene: TRBJ1-2; V gene: TRBV2
CDR3 DNA: TGTGCCAGCCTTACTAGCATCAGCACCGGGGAGCTGTTTTTT; CDR3 protein: CASLTSISTGELFF; D gene: NA; clone size: many; J gene: TRBJ2-2; V gene: TRBV2
CDR3 DNA: TGCGCCAGCAGCGTGCAGGGTGACGAGCAGTACTTC; CDR3 protein: CASSVQGDEQYF; D gene: NA; clone size: NA; J gene: TRBJ2-7; V gene: TRBV5-1
CDR3 DNA: TGTGCCAGTACCGACCCCCCGCACACCGGGGAGCTGTTTTTT; CDR3 protein: CASTDPPHTGELFF; D gene: NA; clone size: NA; J gene: TRBJ2-2; V gene: TRBV19
CDR3 DNA: TGTGCCAGCGGCAAACGCCGGGACAGGGGGAGATCCGGGGAGCTGTTTTTT; CDR3 protein: CASGKRRDRGRSGELFF; D gene: TRBD1; clone size: many; J gene: TRBJ2-2; V gene: TRBV28
CDR3 DNA: TGCAGCGTTGATGACGGAACCTACGAGCAGTACTTC; CDR3 protein: CSVDDGTYEQYF; D gene: NA; clone size: NA; J gene: TRBJ2-7; V gene: TRBV29-1
CDR3 DNA: TGCAGTGCTGGGGGACAGGGTAACTATGGCTACACCTTC; CDR3 protein: CSAGGQGNYGYTF; D gene: TRBD1; clone size: many; J gene: TRBJ1-2; V gene: TRBV20-1
CDR3 DNA: TGCGCCAGCAGCCCGACTAGCGGGGGAACCGAGCAGTACTTC; CDR3 protein: CASSPTSGGTEQYF; D gene: TRBD2; clone size: many; J gene: TRBJ2-7; V gene: TRBV5-1
CDR3 DNA: TGTGCCAGCAGTTCGCGACAGGGGCCCCTTGGTGGCTACACCTTC; CDR3 protein: CASSSRQGPLGGYTF; D gene: TRBD1; clone size: NA; J gene: TRBJ1-2; V gene: TRBV28
CDR3 DNA: TGCAGTGGCGGCCGGCCCATGAACACTGAAGCTTTCTTT; CDR3 protein: CSGGRPMNTEAFF; D gene: NA; clone size: many; J gene: TRBJ1-1; V gene: TRBV20-1
CDR3 DNA: TGTGCCAGCAGTCTCCGGGGGACGAGCAATCAGCCCCAGCATTTT; CDR3 protein: CASSLRGTSNQPQHF; D gene: NA; clone size: NA; J gene: TRBJ1-5; V gene: TRBV12-3/TRBV12-4
CDR3 DNA: TGTGCCAGCAGTTTTGGGACATTCAACACCGGGGAGCTGTTTTTT; CDR3 protein: CASSFGTFNTGELFF; D gene: NA; clone size: many; J gene: TRBJ2-2; V gene: TRBV6-5
CDR3 DNA: TGTGCCAGTAGTATCCAGGGACGGGAGCTGTTTTTT; CDR3 protein: CASSIQGRELFF; D gene: NA; clone size: NA; J gene: TRBJ2-2; V gene: TRBV19
CDR3 DNA: TGTGCCAGCGCCAGGGGCTCTGGAAACACCATATATTTT; CDR3 protein: CASARGSGNTIYF; D gene: NA; clone size: many; J gene: TRBJ1-3; V gene: TRBV12-3/TRBV12-4
CDR3 DNA: TGTGCCAGCAGGTGCCCCGGGACACGGGTCTTCAACGAGCAGTACTTC; CDR3 protein: CASRCPGTRVFNEQYF; D gene: NA; clone size: many; J gene: TRBJ2-7; V gene: TRBV12-3/TRBV12-4
CDR3 DNA: TGTGCCTGGAGTACTAACGTGGGGGGCCAGCCTCAGCATTTT; CDR3 protein: CAWSTNVGGQPQHF; D gene: NA; clone size: NA; J gene: TRBJ1-5; V gene: TRBV30
CDR3 DNA: TGTGCCAGCAGCTTAGTCTTCCAGGGGGAGACCCAGTACTTC; CDR3 protein: CASSLVFQGETQYF; D gene: NA; clone size: NA; J gene: TRBJ2-5; V gene: TRBV11-1
CDR3 DNA: TGCGCCAGCAGCCAAGGCCCTCCGGGACAGGGGGATACCGGGGAGCTGTTTTTT; CDR3 protein: CASSQGPPGQGDTGELFF; D gene: TRBD1; clone size: many; J gene: TRBJ2-2; V gene: TRBV4-1
CDR3 DNA: TGTGCCAGCAGTTACCACAGGGGCACTGAAGCTTTCTTT; CDR3 protein: CASSYHRGTEAFF; D gene: TRBD1; clone size: many; J gene: TRBJ1-1; V gene: TRBV12-3/TRBV12-4
CDR3 DNA: TGTGCAACTTCGGACTATGGCTACACCTTC; CDR3 protein: CATSDYGYTF; D gene: NA; clone size: many; J gene: TRBJ1-2; V gene: TRBV28
CDR3 DNA: TGCAGTGCTAGACTTCCAGGGAAGGATGGCTACACCTTC; CDR3 protein: CSARLPGKDGYTF; D gene: NA; clone size: many; J gene: TRBJ1-2; V gene: TRBV20-1
CDR3 DNA: TGTGCCAGCAGTTTCGCAGGGTATAACACTGAAGCTTTCTTT; CDR3 protein: CASSFAGYNTEAFF; D gene: NA; clone size: many; J gene: TRBJ1-1; V gene: TRBV28
CDR3 DNA: TGCAGCGTAACCGGGACAGCGGAGACCCAGTACTTC; CDR3 protein: CSVTGTAETQYF; D gene: TRBD1; clone size: many; J gene: TRBJ2-5; V gene: TRBV29-1
CDR3 DNA: TGTGCCTGGAACGGGGACGCGAACACCGGGGAGCTGTTTTTT; CDR3 protein: CAWNGDANTGELFF; D gene: NA; clone size: NA; J gene: TRBJ2-2; V gene: TRBV30
CDR3 DNA: TGTGCCAGCAGTGAATTCGGTGGGGGGGAAGGGGCGCTTGCCAAAAACATTCAGTACTTC; CDR3 protein: CASSEFGGGEGALAKNIQYF; D gene: TRBD2; clone size: NA; J gene: TRBJ2-4; V gene: TRBV25-1
CDR3 DNA: TGTGCCAGCAGTCCATCTTGGACGGAGGCCTACGAGCAGTACTTC; CDR3 protein: CASSPSWTEAYEQYF; D gene: NA; clone size: many; J gene: TRBJ2-7; V gene: TRBV6-1
CDR3 DNA: TGTGCCAGCAGCAACAGGAAAGACGGCTTCCCCTACGAGCAGTACTTC; CDR3 protein: CASSNRKDGFPYEQYF; D gene: NA; clone size: NA; J gene: TRBJ2-7; V gene: TRBV11-2
CDR3 DNA: TGTGCCAGCAGTTACTCCCCCAACCCTGGGCGTGTCTCCTACGAGCAGTACTTC; CDR3 protein: CASSYSPNPGRVSYEQYF; D gene: NA; clone size: NA; J gene: TRBJ2-7; V gene: TRBV6-2/TRBV6-3